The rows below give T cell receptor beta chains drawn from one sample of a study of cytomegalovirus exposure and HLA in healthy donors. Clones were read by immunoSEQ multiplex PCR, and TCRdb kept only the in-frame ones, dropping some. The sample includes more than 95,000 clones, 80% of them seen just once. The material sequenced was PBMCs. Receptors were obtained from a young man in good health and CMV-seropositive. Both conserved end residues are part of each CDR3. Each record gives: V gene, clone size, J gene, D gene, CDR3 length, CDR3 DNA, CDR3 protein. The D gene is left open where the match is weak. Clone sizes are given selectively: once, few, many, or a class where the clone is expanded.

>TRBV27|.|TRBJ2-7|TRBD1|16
TGTGCCAGCAGTTTACTCCGGGGACAGGTCTCCTACGAGCAGTACTTC
CASSLLRGQVSYEQYF
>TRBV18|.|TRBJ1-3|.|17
TGTGCCAGCTCCGCCATTCGGACAGTGCTCTCTGGAAACACCATATATTTT
CASSAIRTVLSGNTIYF
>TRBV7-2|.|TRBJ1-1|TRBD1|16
TGTGCCAGCAGTCCAATGCCGGGACAGAGGAACACTGAAGCTTTCTTT
CASSPMPGQRNTEAFF
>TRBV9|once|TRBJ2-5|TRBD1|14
TGTGCCAGCAGCGATGACAGGGAGATGGAGACCCAGTACTTC
CASSDDREMETQYF
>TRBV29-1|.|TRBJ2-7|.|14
TGCAGCGTTGAATACCCCTTAGAATTCTACGAGCAGTACTTC
CSVEYPLEFYEQYF
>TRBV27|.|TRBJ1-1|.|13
TGTGCCAGCAGTCGACTTCAGAACACTGAAGCTTTCTTT
CASSRLQNTEAFF
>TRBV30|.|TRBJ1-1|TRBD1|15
TGTGCCTGGAGTGTAAAGGGACAGGGCTCGACTGAAGCTTTCTTT
CAWSVKGQGSTEAFF
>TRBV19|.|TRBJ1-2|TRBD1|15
TGTGCCAGTAGTATACAGGGGGCAAGATACTATGGCTACACCTTC
CASSIQGARYYGYTF
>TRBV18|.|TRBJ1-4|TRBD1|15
TGTGCCAGCTCGCCTCGACAGGGGGACATTGAAAAACTGTTTTTT
CASSPRQGDIEKLFF
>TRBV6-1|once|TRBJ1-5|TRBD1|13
TGTGCCAGCATGGACAGGGTGCATCAGCCCCAGCATTTT
CASMDRVHQPQHF
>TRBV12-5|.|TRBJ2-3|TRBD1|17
TGTGCTAGTGGTTTGGCCCGATTGGGACAGAGGACAGATACGCAGTATTTT
CASGLARLGQRTDTQYF
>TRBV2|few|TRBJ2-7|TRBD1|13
TGTGCCAGCAAGGCACAGGGGGACTACGAGCAGTACTTC
CASKAQGDYEQYF
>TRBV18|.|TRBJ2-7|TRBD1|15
TGTGCCAGCTCACCACGGACAGGGAGAACCTACGAGCAGTACTTC
CASSPRTGRTYEQYF
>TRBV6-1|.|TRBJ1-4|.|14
TGTGCCAGCCAGGCCGCCCTAATTAATGAAAAACTGTTTTTT
CASQAALINEKLFF
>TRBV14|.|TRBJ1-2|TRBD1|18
TGTGCCAGCAGCCCCACACCGGGACAGGGGCACCCTAACTATGGCTACACCTTC
CASSPTPGQGHPNYGYTF
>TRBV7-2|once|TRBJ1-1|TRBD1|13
TGTGCCAGCAGCTTAGTGGGGACAGCTGAAGCTTTCTTT
CASSLVGTAEAFF
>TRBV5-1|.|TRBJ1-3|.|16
TGCGCCAGCAGCTTGTCACAGGACCTCTCTGGAAACACCATATATTTT
CASSLSQDLSGNTIYF
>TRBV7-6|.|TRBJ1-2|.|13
TGTGCCAGCAGCTTAGTCGGGACATACGGCTACACCTTC
CASSLVGTYGYTF
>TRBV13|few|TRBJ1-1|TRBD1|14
TGTGCCAGCAGGGGACAGGGGCTGGCCACTGAAGCTTTCTTT
CASRGQGLATEAFF
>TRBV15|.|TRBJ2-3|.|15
TGTGCCACCAAGCGACTAGAGGCGACCACAGATACGCAGTATTTT
CATKRLEATTDTQYF
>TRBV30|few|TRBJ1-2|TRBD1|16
TGTGCCTGGAGTGGGGGACAGGGACTCTCTAGAAATGGCTACACCTTC
CAWSGGQGLSRNGYTF
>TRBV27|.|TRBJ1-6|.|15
TGTGCCAGCAGACTCCTTGGCCAGGGTCAGGAACCCCTCCACTTT
CASRLLGQGQEPLHF
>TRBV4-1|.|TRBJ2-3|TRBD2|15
TGCGCCAGCAGCCCTGAGCGGGGGGGTATCGATACGCAGTATTTT
CASSPERGGIDTQYF
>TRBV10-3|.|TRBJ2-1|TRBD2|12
TGTGCCATCAGTGGTCAGCGGGGGGCGCAGTTCTTC
CAISGQRGAQFF
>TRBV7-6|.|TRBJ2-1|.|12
TGTGCCAGCAGTATCGCCAGTGGTGAGCAGTTCTTC
CASSIASGEQFF